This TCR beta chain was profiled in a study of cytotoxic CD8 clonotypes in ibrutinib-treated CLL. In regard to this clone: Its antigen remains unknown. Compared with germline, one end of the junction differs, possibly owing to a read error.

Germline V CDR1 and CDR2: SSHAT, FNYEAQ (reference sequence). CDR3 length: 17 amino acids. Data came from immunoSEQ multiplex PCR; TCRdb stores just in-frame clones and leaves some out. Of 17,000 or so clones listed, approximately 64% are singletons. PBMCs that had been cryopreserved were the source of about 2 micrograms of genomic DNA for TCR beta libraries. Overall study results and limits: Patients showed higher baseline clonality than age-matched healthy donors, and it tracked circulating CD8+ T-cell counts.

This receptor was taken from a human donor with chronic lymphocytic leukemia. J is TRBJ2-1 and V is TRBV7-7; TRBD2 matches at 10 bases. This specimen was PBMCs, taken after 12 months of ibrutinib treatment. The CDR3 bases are TGTGCTAGCAGCTTAGCTAGCGGGAGTTCTACCTACAATGAGCAGTTCTTC. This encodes CASSLASGSSTYNEQFF.